The 6 T cell receptor beta chains listed next were all sequenced from one sample in a study of cytomegalovirus exposure and HLA in healthy donors. The PCR contained 60 Vbeta and 13 Jbeta primers. Produced via immunoSEQ multiplex PCR; TCRdb's table is partial and in-frame only. The sample carries 250,000 to 350,000 clones, 75% to 90% recorded once. Sequencing was done on a sample of PBMCs. Receptors originate from a girl aged 2-9 years in good health and CMV-seronegative.

The gene calls are TRBV6-6 and TRBJ2-7; D is possibly TRBD1 (5 bases). This CDR3 comprises 14 residues. Germline lookup yields CDR1 MNHNY and CDR2 SVGAGI (reference sequence). V lost 2 bases to trimming and J lost 3 bases, with 11 bases between them. The CDR3 here is CASSYRQGGYEQYF. As DNA, the CDR3 is TGTGCCAGCAGTTACAGGCAGGGTGGCTACGAGCAGTACTTC.

This clone was seen a few times. The chain has TRBV4-1 and TRBJ2-2; 11 bases match TRBD2. This CDR3 is built from 17 residues. V lost 5 bases to trimming and J lost 5 bases; unmatched junction nucleotides: 10. Germline-derived CDR1 and CDR2 are MGHRA and YSYEKL. In DNA, the CDR3 is TGCGCCAGCAGCGCTTCCGGGACTAGCGGACGAACCGGGGAGCTGTTTTTT. Translated, it gives CASSASGTSGRTGELFF.

V gene TRBV4-2 combines with J gene TRBJ2-7, with 7 bases matching TRBD2. The germline V gene has CDR1 LGHNA and CDR2 YNFKEQ. The CDR3 is made up of 15 amino acids. The ends lost 0 bases at V and 3 bases at J; junction bases unmatched: 5. The CDR3 loop reads CASSQDGRAVYEQYF. The CDR3 nucleotides are TGTGCCAGCAGCCAAGATGGGAGGGCAGTCTACGAGCAGTACTTC.

The rearrangement uses TRBV5-4 and TRBJ1-2, with 9 nucleotides matching TRBD1. Unmatched junction bases numbered 8, after V lost 0 bases and J lost 2 bases. Germline V gene data show CDR1 as SGHNT and CDR2 as YYREEE (reference sequence). This CDR3 is built from 17 residues. The DNA for the CDR3 is TGTGCCAGCAGCTTGGCAACAGGGGGCAGGGGAAACTATGGCTACACCTTC. Protein product: CASSLATGGRGNYGYTF.

This chain connects TRBV4-2 to TRBJ2-7; D is unresolved. Germline CDR1 LGHNA, CDR2 YNFKEQ. This CDR3 has 15 residues. Trimming left V 0 bases short and J 1 base short, with 10 bases between. The CDR3 is CASSQDERDSYEQYF. DNA of the CDR3: TGTGCCAGCAGCCAAGACGAGCGCGATTCCTACGAGCAGTACTTC.

This clone has more than one count but fewer than ten. The CDR3 loop reads CASSYSRQGNGELFF. CDR3 nucleotides: TGTGCCAGCAGTTACTCGAGACAGGGCAACGGGGAGCTGTTTTTT. V and J are TRBV6-5 and TRBJ2-2; 7 bases agree with TRBD1. V lost 0 bases and J lost 7; bases outside the gene matches: 5. Germline CDR1 and CDR2: MNHEY and SVGAGI. The CDR3 has 15 residues.